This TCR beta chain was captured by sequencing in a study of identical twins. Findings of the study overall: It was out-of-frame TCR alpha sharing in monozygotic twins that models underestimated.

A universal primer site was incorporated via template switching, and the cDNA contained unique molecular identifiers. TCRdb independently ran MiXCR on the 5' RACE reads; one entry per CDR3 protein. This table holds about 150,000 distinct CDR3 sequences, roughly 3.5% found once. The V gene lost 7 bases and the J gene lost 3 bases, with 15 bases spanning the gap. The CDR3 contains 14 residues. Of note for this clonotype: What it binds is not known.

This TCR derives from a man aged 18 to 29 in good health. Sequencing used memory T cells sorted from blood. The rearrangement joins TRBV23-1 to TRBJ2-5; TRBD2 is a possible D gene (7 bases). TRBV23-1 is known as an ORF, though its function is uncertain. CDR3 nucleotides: TGCGCCAGCACCCCGGGGGGCTTAGAAGAGACCCAGTACTTC. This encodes CASTPGGLEETQYF.